A selection of T cell receptor beta chains follows, all from one sample in a study of cytomegalovirus exposure and HLA in healthy donors. Measured with immunoSEQ multiplex PCR; TCRdb has only the in-frame clones, and not every one. This sample has roughly 330,000 clones, with about 90% found just once. The sequencing sample was made of PBMCs. These receptors were collected from a woman aged 25-40 years in good health and CMV-seropositive. CDR3s include the opening cysteine and the closing phenylalanine or tryptophan. The D gene is left open where the match is weak. A clone size is listed for some rows: how often the clone was seen (once, few, many), or a class if it is expanded.

D	J	V	length	size	DNA	CDR3
TRBD1	TRBJ2-1	TRBV15	24	NA	TGTGCCACCAGCAGAGATCAATCGCTTGTGGGGGACAGGGGGCAAACAAACTCCTACAATGAGCAGTTCTTC	CATSRDQSLVGDRGQTNSYNEQFF
NA	TRBJ2-1	TRBV9	14	few	TGTGCCAGCAGCGCGGACGGGACAATGAATGAGCAGTTCTTC	CASSADGTMNEQFF
TRBD2	TRBJ2-1	TRBV9	17	NA	TGTGCCAGCAGCGCCCCCGGGAGACAAAGCGGGAGCAATGAGCAGTTCTTC	CASSAPGRQSGSNEQFF
NA	TRBJ1-6	TRBV5-4	15	NA	TGTGCCAGCAGCCCTTCGGGCCGGTCGAATTCACCCCTCCACTTT	CASSPSGRSNSPLHF
NA	TRBJ1-5	TRBV19	14	NA	TGTGCCAGTAGGGTAATGGGGGGTGGCCAGCCCCAGCATTTT	CASRVMGGGQPQHF
NA	TRBJ1-5	TRBV11-3	13	NA	TGTGCCAGCAGCCTCGGGGTCAATCAGCCCCAGCATTTT	CASSLGVNQPQHF
TRBD2	TRBJ2-1	TRBV23-1	18	NA	TGCGCCAGCAGTGCGGGGGGGGTTAACGCGAGCTCCTACAATGAGCAGTTCTTC	CASSAGGVNASSYNEQFF
NA	TRBJ1-2	TRBV18	13	NA	TGTGCCAGCTCAAGCGTCGAGGGGGGTGGCTACACCTTC	CASSSVEGGGYTF
NA	TRBJ2-7	TRBV2	14	NA	TGTGCCAGCAGTCGGACAGAGAGCTCCTACGAGCAGTACTTC	CASSRTESSYEQYF
TRBD1	TRBJ1-2	TRBV5-1	14	NA	TGCGCCAGCAGCGCCGCGACAGGGTCTCGTGGCTACACCTTC	CASSAATGSRGYTF
NA	TRBJ2-7	TRBV7-3	16	NA	TGTGCCAGCAGCTCATCGGGGGCCGCGGGTTCCTACGAGCAGTACTTC	CASSSSGAAGSYEQYF
TRBD1	TRBJ2-7	TRBV5-1	13	NA	TGCGCCAGCAGCTTGGAGCCCAGGGGGGAGCAGTACTTC	CASSLEPRGEQYF
NA	TRBJ1-2	TRBV5-6	13	NA	TGTGCCAGCAGCTTGCCGGGAACAGGGGGCTACACCTTC	CASSLPGTGGYTF
NA	TRBJ1-4	TRBV6-5	14	NA	TGTGCCAGCAGTTCGGACAGACCGAATGAAAAACTGTTTTTT	CASSSDRPNEKLFF
TRBD1	TRBJ2-7	TRBV6-5	15	NA	TGTGCCAGCAGTTACTCGGCAGGGGGCTCCTACGAGCAGTACTTC	CASSYSAGGSYEQYF
TRBD2	TRBJ2-7	TRBV4-1	15	NA	TGCGCCAGCAGCCACAGGGCGGGAGAATACGCGGAGCAGTACTTC	CASSHRAGEYAEQYF
NA	TRBJ2-5	TRBV30	14	NA	TGTGCCTGGAGTTATTCGGGACTTCAAGAGACCCAGTACTTC	CAWSYSGLQETQYF
TRBD1	TRBJ1-5	TRBV19	13	few	TGTGCCAGTAGTATCAGGGGGAATCAGCCCCAGCATTTT	CASSIRGNQPQHF
NA	TRBJ2-1	TRBV7-6	13	NA	TGTGCCAGCACACGGTGGACGACGGGTGAGCAGTTCTTC	CASTRWTTGEQFF
NA	TRBJ1-1	TRBV30	11	few	TGTGCCTGGACTACCCACACTGAAGCTTTCTTT	CAWTTHTEAFF
NA	TRBJ2-2	TRBV10-3	18	NA	TGTGCCATCAGTGAGGGCACGGGGGTTCGCGACGGCACCGGGGAGCTGTTTTTT	CAISEGTGVRDGTGELFF
TRBD1	TRBJ1-1	TRBV10-2	13	few	TGCGCCAGCAGCCCCGGGACAGCCACTGAAGCTTTCTTT	CASSPGTATEAFF
TRBD1	TRBJ2-2	TRBV27	14	NA	TGTGCCAGCAGTTTCACAGGGGGCACCGGGGAGCTGTTTTTT	CASSFTGGTGELFF
NA	TRBJ1-1	TRBV27	10	NA	TGTGCCAGCAGGGATGCTGAAGCTTTCTTT	CASRDAEAFF
NA	TRBJ1-4	TRBV7-6	20	NA	TGTGCCAGCAGCTTATATATCGCCGCGGGAGAGGCCCCGCCAAATGAAAAACTGTTTTTT	CASSLYIAAGEAPPNEKLFF
NA	TRBJ2-7	TRBV5-1	13	NA	TGCGCCAGCAATGACCTGAATGGGCTCGAGCAGTACTTC	CASNDLNGLEQYF
NA	TRBJ2-1	TRBV7-2	16	NA	TGTGCCAGCAGCTCTGGGGGGTTCCGGACGGTGGTCGAGCAGTTCTTC	CASSSGGFRTVVEQFF
NA	TRBJ1-2	TRBV28	14	NA	TGTGCCAGCATGCTTCGTAGCAGCAACTATGGCTACACCTTC	CASMLRSSNYGYTF
TRBD1	TRBJ2-7	TRBV5-1	15	NA	TGCGCCAGCAGCTTCGTACCCGACAGGGTTAGAGAGCAGTACTTC	CASSFVPDRVREQYF
NA	TRBJ2-7	TRBV28	15	NA	TGTGCCAGCAGCCCGCGGGGCCCCAGGATGTACGAGCAGTACTTC	CASSPRGPRMYEQYF
TRBD2	TRBJ2-2	TRBV9	17	NA	TGTGCCAGCAGTCGACTAGCGGGGGTTTCGAACACCGGGGAGCTGTTTTTT	CASSRLAGVSNTGELFF
NA	TRBJ2-2	TRBV7-2	16	NA	TGTGCCAGCACCCCCCTGCGGGCAGACAACACCGGGGAGCTGTTTTTT	CASTPLRADNTGELFF
TRBD1	TRBJ1-2	TRBV27	15	NA	TGTGCCAGCAGTCCAGACAGGGTAGCTAACTATGGCTACACCTTC	CASSPDRVANYGYTF
TRBD2	TRBJ2-3	TRBV11-2	17	NA	TGTGCCAGCAGCTTAGCTATCGACGAAATGACTAGCCCAGCGCAGTATTTT	CASSLAIDEMTSPAQYF
NA	TRBJ2-5	TRBV5-6	14	NA	TGTGCCAGCAGCTTTAGGGAGGTCGTGGAGACCCAGTACTTC	CASSFREVVETQYF
TRBD2	TRBJ2-1	TRBV6-4	16	NA	TGTGCCAGCAGTGCCGAGACGGGGGGGCCGTACAATGAGCAGTTCTTC	CASSAETGGPYNEQFF
NA	TRBJ1-1	TRBV25-1	13	NA	TGTGCCAGCAGTGACAGCGGGAACACTGAAGCTTTCTTT	CASSDSGNTEAFF